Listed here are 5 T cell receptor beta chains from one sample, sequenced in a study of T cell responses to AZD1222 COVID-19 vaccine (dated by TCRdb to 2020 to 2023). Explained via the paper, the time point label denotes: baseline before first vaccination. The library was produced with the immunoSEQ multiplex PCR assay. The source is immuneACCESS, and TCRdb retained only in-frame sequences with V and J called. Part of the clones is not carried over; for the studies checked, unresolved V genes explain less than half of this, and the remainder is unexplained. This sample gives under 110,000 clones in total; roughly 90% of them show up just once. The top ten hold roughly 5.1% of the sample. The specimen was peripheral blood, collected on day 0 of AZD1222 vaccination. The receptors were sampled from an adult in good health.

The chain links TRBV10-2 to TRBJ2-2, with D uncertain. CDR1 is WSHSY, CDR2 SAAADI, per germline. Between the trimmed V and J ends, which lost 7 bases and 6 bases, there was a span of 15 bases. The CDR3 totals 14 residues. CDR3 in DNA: TGCGCCAGCAATCCGGGCCATGGGCCCGGGGAGCTGTTTTTT. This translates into CASNPGHGPGELFF.

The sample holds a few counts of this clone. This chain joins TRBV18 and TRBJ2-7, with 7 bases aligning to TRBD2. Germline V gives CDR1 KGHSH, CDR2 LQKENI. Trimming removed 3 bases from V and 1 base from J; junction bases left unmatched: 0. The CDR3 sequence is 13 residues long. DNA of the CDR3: TGTGCCAGCTCACCGGGGGGGTCCTACGAGCAGTACTTC. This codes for CASSPGGSYEQYF. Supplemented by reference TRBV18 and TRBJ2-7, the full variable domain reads NAGVMQNPRHLVRRRGQEARLRCSPMKGHSHVYWYRQLPEEGLKFMVYLQKENIIDESGMPKERFSAEFPKEGPSILRIQQVVRGDSAAYFCASSPGGSYEQYFGPGTRLTVT.

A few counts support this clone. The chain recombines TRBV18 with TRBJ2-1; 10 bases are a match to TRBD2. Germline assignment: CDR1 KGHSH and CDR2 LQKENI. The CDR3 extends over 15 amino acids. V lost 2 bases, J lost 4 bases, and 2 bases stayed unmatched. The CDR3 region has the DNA TGTGCCAGCTCACCAGCTAGCGGGGGTTACAATGAGCAGTTCTTC. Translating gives CASSPASGGYNEQFF.

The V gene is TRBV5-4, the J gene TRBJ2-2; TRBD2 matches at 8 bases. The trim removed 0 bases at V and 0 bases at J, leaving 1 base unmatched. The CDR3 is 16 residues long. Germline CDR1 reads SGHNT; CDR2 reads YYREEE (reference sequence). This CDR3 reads CASSLAGGANTGELFF. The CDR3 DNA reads TGTGCCAGCAGCTTGGCCGGGGGGGCGAACACCGGGGAGCTGTTTTTT.

The CDR3 DNA follows: TGTGCCAGCAGCCAAGGACAGGGTTGGGGCTACACCTTC. It is translated as CASSQGQGWGYTF. The chain links TRBV3-1 (or the pseudogene TRBV3-2) to TRBJ1-2; 7 nucleotides align to TRBD1. The trim removed 1 base at V and 8 bases at J, leaving 4 bases unmatched. CDR3 length equals 13 residues. Germline CDR1 is LGHDT and CDR2 is YNNKEL (reference sequence).